Below are 9 T cell receptor beta chains sequenced from a single sample in a study of cytomegalovirus exposure and HLA in healthy donors. The PCR employed 60 Vbeta primers together with 13 Jbeta primers. Some clones are missing from TCRdb's copy, which holds only in-frame ones; the method was immunoSEQ multiplex PCR. Altogether about 140,000 clones are present, 75% to 90% being singletons, with the ten largest covering less than 2%. Sequencing input: PBMCs. Source of these receptors: a man aged 35-49 years in good health and CMV-seronegative.

This clone appeared a single time. This chain links TRBV6-1 with TRBJ1-4; 9 bases align to TRBD1. V trimming: 6 bases; J trimming: 6 bases; junction bases outside the gene matches: 8. Germline loops: CDR1 MNHNS, CDR2 SASEGT. This CDR3 is built from 15 residues. CDR3 sequence reads: CASRPPGQGHEKLFF. The CDR3, as DNA: TGTGCCAGCAGGCCACCGGGACAGGGACATGAAAAACTGTTTTTT.

The chain uses TRBV6-5 and TRBJ2-1; no definite D call. Germline V gene sequence: CDR1 MNHEY, CDR2 SVGAGI. Trimming pared 7 bases from V and 0 bases from J, leaving 10 bases between. The CDR3 runs to 14 residues. The CDR3 region has the DNA TGTGCCAGCACCCCCGGCGGCTCCTACAATGAGCAGTTCTTC. Its protein product is CASTPGGSYNEQFF.

About this clone: The sample holds other DNA sequences that translate to the same CDR3. V usage is TRBV6-5 and J usage is TRBJ1-1, with D possibly TRBD1 on 6 matching bases. V lost 0 bases and J lost 2, with 7 bases in between. The CDR3 has 14 amino acids. Germline CDR1 MNHEY, CDR2 SVGAGI. The CDR3 DNA reads TGTGCCAGCAGTTACTCAGGGGGAAACACTGAAGCTTTCTTT. Residues: CASSYSGGNTEAFF.

This chain links TRBV6-5 with TRBJ2-7; D might be TRBD1 (6 bases). Germline assignment: CDR1 MNHEY and CDR2 SVGAGI. V gave up 1 base and J gave up 4 bases, with 8 bases separating them. The CDR3 contains 13 residues. The CDR3 DNA reads TGTGCCAGCAGTTACTTCAGGGGTTACGAGCAGTACTTC. Translation: CASSYFRGYEQYF.

This clone was counted a single time. This chain joins TRBV6-6 and TRBJ1-4, with 7 bases matching TRBD1. The CDR3 contains 14 residues. V lost 6 bases, J lost 5 bases, and 6 bases stayed unmatched. In germline, CDR1 is MNHNY, CDR2 SVGAGI (reference sequence). The CDR3 region has the DNA TGTGCCAGCAGCCCCGACAGGGAGAATGAAAAACTGTTTTTT. Its protein is CASSPDRENEKLFF.

This clone was detected a few times. CDR3 coding DNA: TGTGCCAGCAGCGCGATGGGGCTAGCGGGAGATAATGAGCAGTTCTTC. Translated, it gives CASSAMGLAGDNEQFF. The chain links TRBV9 to TRBJ2-1, with 10 bases fitting TRBD2. The trim removed 3 bases at V and 7 bases at J, leaving 10 bases unmatched. Per the germline V gene, CDR1 is SGDLS and CDR2 is YYNGEE. This CDR3 has 16 residues.

V and J are TRBV29-1 and TRBJ2-1; D perhaps matches TRBD2 (5 bases). The CDR3 covers 12 residues. V lost 7 bases and J 4 bases, leaving 11 bases between the germline ends. The V gene's germline CDR1 is SQVTM and CDR2 ANQGSEA. The CDR3 bases are TGCAGCGCGAGGGCGCCATACAATGAGCAGTTCTTC. It translates to CSARAPYNEQFF.

The gene calls are TRBV5-4 and TRBJ2-2; 9 bases fit TRBD1. With V trimmed by 3 bases and J by 7 bases, 7 bases remained unmatched. CDR3 length equals 15 residues. Per germline, CDR1 SGHNT and CDR2 YYREEE (reference sequence). CDR3 in DNA: TGTGCCAGCAGCTCGACAGGGGGAGGCATCGGGGAGCTGTTTTTT. Translating gives CASSSTGGGIGELFF. The full variable domain, with the rest looked up from reference TRBV5-4 and TRBJ2-2, is ETGVTQSPTHLIKTRGQQVTLRCSSQSGHNTVSWYQQALGQGPQFIFQYYREEENGRGNFPPRFSGLQFPNYSSELNVNALELDDSALYLCASSSTGGGIGELFFGEGSRLTVL.

The rearrangement links TRBV15 to TRBJ2-7, with 11 bases fitting TRBD2. The germline V gene has CDR1 LNHNV and CDR2 YYDKDF (reference sequence). This CDR3 region has 19 residues. With V trimmed by 1 base and J by 4 bases, 15 bases remained unmatched. CDR3 DNA sequence: TGTGCCACCAGCAGAGGGACGCGGCGAACTAGCGGGAGTTTTTACGAGCAGTACTTC. It codes for CATSRGTRRTSGSFYEQYF. The complete variable domain, with remaining parts taken from reference TRBV15 and TRBJ2-7, reads DAMVIQNPRYQVTQFGKPVTLSCSQTLNHNVMYWYQQKSSQAPKLLFHYYDKDFNNEADTPDNFQSRRPNTSFCFLDIRSPGLGDTAMYLCATSRGTRRTSGSFYEQYFGPGTRLTVT.